Presented here are 23 T cell receptor beta chains from one specimen sequenced in a study of neurological immune-mediated disorders. TCRdb called the 5' RACE reads again in MiXCR, with one record for every CDR3 protein. The sample includes around 66,000 distinct CDR3 sequences, 4.5% to 5.5% seen only once; the top ten take roughly 2.2%. Sample: PBMCs. These receptors all stem from a woman between 70 and 85 years old with multiple sclerosis.

At least ten counts were recorded for this clonotype. The chain uses TRBV7-8 and TRBJ1-2; D gene unclear. Looked up from germline, CDR1 is SGHVS and CDR2 is FQNEAQ. The length of the CDR3 is 15 residues. V was trimmed by 5 bases and J by 5 bases, leaving 18 bases between them. The CDR3 here is CASSPRMPSQYGYTF. In DNA form, the CDR3 reads TGTGCCAGCAGCCCCCGGATGCCTTCTCAATATGGCTACACCTTC.

As regards this clonotype: This may come from a read error, since a much larger clone is one base off. The rearrangement joins TRBV5-6 to TRBJ2-2; 7 nucleotides align to TRBD1. The CDR3 spans 14 residues. Germline CDR1 is SGHDT and CDR2 is YYEEEE. CDR3 in DNA: TGTGCCAGCAGCTCACAGGGGAACACCGGGGCGCTGTTTTTT. Protein: CASSSQGNTGALFF.

This clonotype was seen many times. The V and J genes are TRBV20-1 and TRBJ2-1, with D maybe TRBD2 (5 bases). Germline assignment: CDR1 DFQATT and CDR2 SNEGSKA (reference sequence). There are 13 residues in the CDR3. Trimming took off 0 bases at V and 5 bases at J, with 8 bases between the two ends. The CDR3: CSARDPADNEQFF. The CDR3 DNA reads TGCAGTGCTAGAGATCCAGCGGACAATGAGCAGTTCTTC.

This clonotype has a count of ten or more. The chain is built from TRBV12-3 or TRBV12-4 and TRBJ1-1, with 11 bases fitting TRBD1. The CDR3 runs to 14 residues. V shed 6 bases, J shed 1 base, and the junction held 1 base outside the gene matches. The CDR3 bases are TGTGCCAGCAGAGGACAGGGGGCGAACACTGAAGCTTTCTTT. This sequence encodes CASRGQGANTEAFF.

This clonotype appeared a few times. A much larger clonotype is one base distant, so this may be a read error. This rearrangement joins TRBV3-2 to TRBJ1-3; the table's D call, TRBD1, was not checked against the DNA. TRBV3-2 is a known pseudogene. The CDR3 has 14 amino acids. CDR3: CANSQEKGGNTIYF. The CDR3 nucleotides are TGTGCCAACAGCCAAGAAAAGGGGGGAAACACCATATATTTT.

This clonotype was recorded at least ten times. The chain has TRBV5-1 and TRBJ1-2; weak D call: TRBD1 (5 bases). The germline V gene encodes CDR1 SGHRS and CDR2 YFSETQ. This CDR3 has 17 residues. Trimming shortened V by 1 base and J by 4 bases, and 20 bases separated the two germline ends. The DNA for the CDR3 is TGCGCCAGCAGCTTGTCCTTACCCGGGACGGACGTCTATGGCTACACCTTC. Translation gives CASSLSLPGTDVYGYTF. The full variable domain, in which reference TRBV5-1 and TRBJ1-2 provide the parts outside the CDR3, is KAGVTQTPRYLIKTRGQQVTLSCSPISGHRSVSWYQQTPGQGLQFLFEYFSETQRNKGNFPGRFSGRQFSNSRSEMNVSTLELGDSALYLCASSLSLPGTDVYGYTFGSGTRLTVV.

By sample share, this clonotype is medium-sized. The CDR3 here is CASSRRTGKTVGYTF. CDR3 DNA: TGTGCCAGCAGTCGCCGGACAGGGAAGACGGTTGGCTACACCTTC. The chain links TRBV12-3 or TRBV12-4 to TRBJ1-2; 8 bases map to TRBD1. The CDR3 contains 15 residues. J was trimmed by 7 bases and V by 5 bases; bases with no gene match: 12.

V is TRBV19 and J is TRBJ1-2; D unclear. Germline assignment: CDR1 LNHDA and CDR2 SQIVND (reference sequence). The CDR3 consists of 14 residues. Trimming cost V 2 bases and J 0 bases, with 7 bases left between them. Written as DNA, the CDR3 is TGTGCCAGTAGTATAAAAATCTCTAACTATGGCTACACCTTC. Protein product: CASSIKISNYGYTF. Looking up the rest from reference TRBV19 and TRBJ1-2 gives the full variable domain: DGGITQSPKYLFRKEGQNVTLSCEQNLNHDAMYWYRQDPGQGLRLIYYSQIVNDFQKGDIAEGYSVSREKKESFPLTVTSAQKNPTAFYLCASSIKISNYGYTFGSGTRLTVV.

This clonotype came up many times. In nucleotides, the CDR3 is TGCGCCAGCAGCTTGGGGACACGTGAAGAAAAACTGTTTTTT. Protein sequence: CASSLGTREEKLFF. This chain connects TRBV5-1 to TRBJ1-4, with a possible D match to TRBD1 (5 bases). V was cut by 0 bases and J by 8 bases, with 11 bases left in between. Germline assignment: CDR1 SGHRS and CDR2 YFSETQ. The CDR3 totals 14 residues.

This clonotype was detected many times. The chain couples TRBV20-1 to TRBJ1-2; no reliable D call. This CDR3 is 13 amino acids long. CDR1 DFQATT and CDR2 SNEGSKA come from the germline V gene (reference sequence). The V gene lost 3 bases and the J gene lost 5 bases, with 13 bases spanning the gap. CDR3 loop: CSASPGLEYGYTF. The CDR3 DNA sequence: TGCAGTGCTAGTCCCGGGTTAGAGTATGGCTACACCTTC.

This clonotype was found many times. V usage is TRBV20-1 and J usage is TRBJ2-5, with D uncertain. The CDR3 loop spans 11 amino acids. The V gene lost 4 bases and the J gene lost 2 bases, with 5 bases spanning the gap. Germline V lookup: CDR1 DFQATT, CDR2 SNEGSKA (reference sequence). In nucleotides, the CDR3 is TGCAGTGCTACCCTACAAGAGACCCAGTACTTC. Its translation is CSATLQETQYF.

This clonotype showed up many times. V and J are TRBV29-1 and TRBJ2-2; possibly TRBD2 for D (5 bases). The CDR3 consists of 13 residues. The germline V gene encodes CDR1 SQVTM and CDR2 ANQGSEA. The V end was cut by 4 bases, the J end by 5 bases, with 11 bases between. The CDR3 DNA reads TGCAGCGTTGCCGGGGTTCGAACCGGGGAGCTGTTTTTT. Translation: CSVAGVRTGELFF.

This clonotype was counted a few times. The CDR3 loop reads CASSLRLAGKETQYF. DNA for the CDR3: TGCGCCAGCAGTTTACGACTAGCGGGAAAAGAGACCCAGTACTTC. The J gene is TRBJ2-5, the V gene TRBV10-2; 11 nucleotides match TRBD2. This CDR3 has 15 amino acids. The V gene end was trimmed by 5 bases and the J gene end by 3 bases; junction bases not matched to a gene: 5. Germline loops: CDR1 WSHSY, CDR2 SAAADI.

The chain is built from TRBV6-2 or TRBV6-3 and TRBJ2-7, with a tentative D call TRBD2 (6 bases). V lost 8 bases and J 3 bases, leaving 20 bases between the germline ends. Germline CDR1 is MNHEY and CDR2 is SVGEGT. The CDR3 runs 15 residues. The CDR3 DNA reads as TGTGCCAGCCAGACCGGCGGGACCTTAGACTACGAGCAGTACTTC. Translated: CASQTGGTLDYEQYF.

Ten or more counts support this clonotype. The chain uses TRBV4-1 and TRBJ2-2; maybe TRBD2 (5 bases). Germline V lookup: CDR1 MGHRA, CDR2 YSYEKL. Trimming pared 3 bases from V and 1 base from J, leaving 15 bases between. This CDR3 contains 17 residues. The CDR3 DNA is TGCGCCAGCAGCCATCTTCTCCGAGGGAGGAACACCGGGGAGCTGTTTTTT. This gives the protein CASSHLLRGRNTGELFF.

This clonotype was counted ten times or more. The chain uses TRBV7-2 and TRBJ1-4, with 9 nucleotides matching TRBD1. The CDR3 sequence is 14 residues long. The germline V gene encodes CDR1 SGHTA and CDR2 FQGNSA. J gave up 8 bases and V 0 bases, and 1 base lay outside the gene matches. DNA for the CDR3: TGTGCCAGCAGCTTAGCGGGACAGGGAGAAAAACTGTTTTTT. The encoded protein is CASSLAGQGEKLFF.

This clonotype was counted at least ten times. This chain links TRBV9 with TRBJ2-3, with D possibly matching TRBD1 (5 bases). Trimming cost V 0 bases and J 1 base, with 18 bases left between them. In germline, CDR1 is SGDLS, CDR2 YYNGEE. The CDR3 covers 18 residues. For the CDR3, the DNA is TGTGCCAGCAGCGTAGTAGGAGAATCCCTCAGGGGCACAGATACGCAGTATTTT. Translation gives CASSVVGESLRGTDTQYF.

This clonotype was seen only a few times. The rearrangement uses TRBV29-1 and TRBJ2-4; 10 nucleotides agree with TRBD2. Germline CDR1 and CDR2: SQVTM and ANQGSEA. The CDR3 covers 16 residues. The V gene end was trimmed by 4 bases and the J gene end by 3 bases; junction bases not matched to a gene: 9. The CDR3 loop reads CSVVTSGIPGKNIQYF. The CDR3 DNA sequence: TGCAGCGTTGTCACTAGCGGGATTCCGGGCAAAAACATTCAGTACTTC.

This clonotype showed up many times. V gene TRBV20-1 combines with J gene TRBJ2-5; D is possibly TRBD2 (6 bases). Trimming took off 1 base at V and 0 bases at J, with 15 bases between the two ends. Germline CDR1 is DFQATT and CDR2 is SNEGSKA (reference sequence). The CDR3 spans 16 residues. The CDR3 loop is CSARVPGLKYQETQYF. CDR3 DNA: TGCAGTGCTAGAGTCCCGGGACTCAAGTACCAAGAGACCCAGTACTTC.

This clonotype was seen repeatedly, ten times or more. The chain has TRBV20-1 and TRBJ2-1; D is perhaps TRBD1 (6 bases). There are 12 residues in the CDR3. Per germline, CDR1 DFQATT and CDR2 SNEGSKA (reference sequence). Deletions cut 6 bases from V and 6 bases from J, with 12 bases between. The CDR3 sequence: CSAQGPANEQFF. In DNA form, the CDR3 reads TGCAGTGCACAGGGACCGGCCAATGAGCAGTTCTTC.

This clonotype was seen a few times. The V gene is TRBV6-2 or TRBV6-3, the J gene TRBJ2-1; no firm D call. The germline gives CDR1 MNHEY, CDR2 SVGEGT. V was shortened by 1 base and J by 4 bases, with 5 bases between the two germline ends. The CDR3 is 13 amino acids. The CDR3 sequence is CASSYFKYNEQFF. CDR3 coding DNA: TGTGCCAGCAGTTACTTTAAGTACAATGAGCAGTTCTTC.

This clonotype was seen repeatedly, ten times or more. The genes are TRBV5-1 and TRBJ2-5, with D tentatively TRBD1 or TRBD2 (5 bases each). CDR1 and CDR2 (germline): SGHRS, YFSETQ. The CDR3 loop spans 14 amino acids. V lost 4 bases and J lost 2, with 12 bases in between. CDR3 residues: CASSPGTLQETQYF. Written as DNA, the CDR3 is TGCGCCAGCAGCCCCGGGACCCTACAAGAGACCCAGTACTTC. The full variable domain, with the rest looked up from reference TRBV5-1 and TRBJ2-5, is KAGVTQTPRYLIKTRGQQVTLSCSPISGHRSVSWYQQTPGQGLQFLFEYFSETQRNKGNFPGRFSGRQFSNSRSEMNVSTLELGDSALYLCASSPGTLQETQYFGPGTRLLVL.

This clonotype is medium-sized (0.01 to 0.1%) within its sample. CDR3 in DNA: TGTGCCACCAGCAGAGAGGTGGCAGGGGGAAAGTCTGAGCAGTTCTTC. It codes for CATSREVAGGKSEQFF. This chain joins TRBV15 and TRBJ2-1; 7 bases match TRBD1. The CDR3 consists of 16 residues. CDR1 is LNHNV and CDR2 is YYDKDF in the germline V gene (reference sequence). Germline trimming cut 0 bases from V and 9 bases from J; bases unmatched to any gene: 11.